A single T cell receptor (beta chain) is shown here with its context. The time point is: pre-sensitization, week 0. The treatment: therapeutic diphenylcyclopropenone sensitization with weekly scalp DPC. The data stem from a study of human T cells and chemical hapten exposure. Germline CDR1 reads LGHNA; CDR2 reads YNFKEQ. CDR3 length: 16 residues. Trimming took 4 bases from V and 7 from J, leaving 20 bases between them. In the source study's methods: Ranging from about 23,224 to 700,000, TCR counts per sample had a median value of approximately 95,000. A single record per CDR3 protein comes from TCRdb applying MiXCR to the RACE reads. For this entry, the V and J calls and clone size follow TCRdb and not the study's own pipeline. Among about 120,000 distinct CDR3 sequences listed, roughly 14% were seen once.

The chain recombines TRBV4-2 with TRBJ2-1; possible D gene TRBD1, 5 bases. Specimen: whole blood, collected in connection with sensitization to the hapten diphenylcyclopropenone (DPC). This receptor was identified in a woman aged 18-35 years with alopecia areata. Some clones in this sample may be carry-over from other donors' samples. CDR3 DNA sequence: TGTGCCAGCAGCCTCTCATCACAGGCCGGTAAAAATGAGCAGTTCTTC. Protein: CASSLSSQAGKNEQFF.